The 17 T cell receptor beta chains listed next were all sequenced from one sample in a study of early T cells in non-severe SARS-CoV-2 infection. Each CDR3 protein is one row after TCRdb ran MiXCR on the 5' RACE reads. The repertoire has roughly 51,000 distinct CDR3 sequences, roughly 6.5% of them found once; the top ten carry about 2.8%. Sample: whole blood, taken at baseline. The receptor source for this set is an adult who was a healthcare worker with PCR-confirmed SARS-CoV-2 infection or an uninfected control (not recorded which).

Ten or more counts support this clonotype. This rearrangement joins TRBV18 to TRBJ1-4; D remains ambiguous. Between the trimmed V and J ends, which lost 3 bases and 0 bases, there was a span of 5 bases. This CDR3 has 14 amino acids. Germline values: CDR1 KGHSH, CDR2 LQKENI. CDR3 protein: CASSPIATNEKLFF. CDR3 sequence (DNA): TGTGCCAGCTCACCTATTGCAACTAATGAAAAACTGTTTTTT. Full variable domain (outside the CDR3, taken from reference TRBV18 and TRBJ1-4): NAGVMQNPRHLVRRRGQEARLRCSPMKGHSHVYWYRQLPEEGLKFMVYLQKENIIDESGMPKERFSAEFPKEGPSILRIQQVVRGDSAAYFCASSPIATNEKLFFGSGTQLSVL.

V usage is TRBV9 and J usage is TRBJ2-1; D unclear. CDR3 length: 17 residues. Germline CDR1 SGDLS, CDR2 YYNGEE. The ends were cut back, 0 bases at V and 0 bases at J, with 13 bases in the middle. The CDR3 DNA follows: TGTGCCAGCAGCGTAGGTCGAACCTCAAGCTCCTACAATGAGCAGTTCTTC. Translation: CASSVGRTSSSYNEQFF.

This clonotype was recorded at least ten times. This chain uses TRBV9 with TRBJ1-1; no reliable D call. This CDR3 contains 16 residues. Germline values: CDR1 SGDLS, CDR2 YYNGEE. V lost 0 bases and J 3 bases, leaving 15 bases between the germline ends. For the CDR3, the DNA is TGTGCCAGCAGCGTAGATGGACGGAGCGCCTACACTGAAGCTTTCTTT. Protein: CASSVDGRSAYTEAFF.

Concerning this clonotype itself: This may come from a read error, since a much larger clone is one base off. The rearrangement uses TRBV11-3 and TRBJ1-1; D gene uncertain. The CDR3 has 12 amino acids. Germline V gene lookup returns CDR1 SGHNT and CDR2 YENEEA. CDR3 sequence (DNA): TGTGCCAGCAGCTTTGGGAACAATGAAGCTTTCTTT. This codes for CASSFGNNEAFF.

This clonotype showed up many times. The V and J genes are TRBV12-3 or TRBV12-4 and TRBJ2-5; D gene uncertain. Trimming removed 7 bases from V and 5 bases from J, with 8 bases in between. This CDR3 spans 11 amino acids. CDR3 sequence (DNA): TGTGCCAGCAAAAACGAGGAGACCCAGTACTTC. Its translation is CASKNEETQYF.

This chain's CDR3 is CASSLVRAPTGEAFF. The CDR3 DNA follows: TGTGCCAGCAGCTTAGTCCGGGCCCCAACGGGTGAAGCTTTCTTT. This chain connects TRBV11-3 to TRBJ1-1; D unclear. The length of the CDR3 is 15 residues. The germline V gene encodes CDR1 SGHNT and CDR2 YENEEA. The V end lost 1 base, the J end lost 7 bases, and 16 bases lay between the germline ends.

This clonotype has a count of ten or more. The germline gene is not matched at one end of the junction; a read error may be the cause. The chain couples TRBV20-1 to TRBJ1-2, with D perhaps TRBD1 (5 bases). Germline V CDR1 and CDR2: DFQATT, SNEGSKA (reference sequence). This CDR3 contains 12 residues. CDR3 sequence (DNA): TGCAGTGCTGGAGACAGAAGCTATGGCTACACCTTC. Translation gives CSAGDRSYGYTF.

The chain couples TRBV29-1 to TRBJ1-2; D remains unclear. There are 10 residues in the CDR3. Germline V gives CDR1 SQVTM, CDR2 ANQGSEA. Trimming cost V 4 bases and J 5 bases, with 5 bases left between them. The DNA for the CDR3 is TGCAGCGTTGCTGGGTATGGCTACACCTTC. It translates to CSVAGYGYTF.

This clonotype was detected many times. The rearrangement joins TRBV5-1 to TRBJ1-2; no clear D. Trimming took off 0 bases at V and 9 bases at J, with 12 bases between the two ends. The CDR3 consists of 13 residues. CDR1 and CDR2 from the germline V gene are SGHRS and YFSETQ. The DNA of the CDR3 is TGCGCCAGCAGCTTGGACGGCACCGGGAGCTACACCTTC. Its protein is CASSLDGTGSYTF.

The table lists this clonotype with many counts. The rearrangement uses TRBV2 and TRBJ2-7; 7 nucleotides align to TRBD2. Germline assignment: CDR1 SNHLY and CDR2 FYNNEI. Trimming removed 8 bases from V and 4 bases from J; junction bases left unmatched: 11. The CDR3 has 14 residues. This CDR3 reads CASAVGLGGYEQYF. The CDR3 nucleotides are TGTGCCAGCGCCGTGGGACTGGGGGGGTACGAGCAGTACTTC.

This clonotype was recorded many times. The CDR3 protein is CASSERGGEGLVEETQYF. In DNA, the CDR3 is TGTGCCAGCAGTGAAAGAGGGGGCGAGGGATTGGTGGAAGAGACCCAGTACTTC. The rearrangement joins TRBV25-1 to TRBJ2-5; TRBD1 aligns across 7 bases. The CDR3 extends over 18 amino acids. V shed 2 bases, J shed 3 bases, and the junction held 15 bases outside the gene matches. Looked up from germline, CDR1 is MGHDK and CDR2 is SYGVNS.

This clonotype was seen repeatedly, ten times or more. This chain connects TRBV5-1 to TRBJ2-1, with D perhaps being TRBD1 or TRBD2 (5 bases each). Germline CDR1 reads SGHRS; CDR2 reads YFSETQ. CDR3 length: 14 residues. Trimming took 4 bases from V and 8 from J, leaving 16 bases between them. The CDR3 reads CASSLGDGFDEQFF. The CDR3 bases are TGCGCCAGCAGCCTAGGGGACGGGTTCGATGAGCAGTTCTTC.

This clonotype was seen a few times. The gene calls are TRBV20-1 and TRBJ2-1; no clear D gene. The ends were cut back, 1 base at V and 6 bases at J, with 7 bases in the middle. CDR1 is DFQATT and CDR2 is SNEGSKA in the germline V gene (reference sequence). There are 12 residues in the CDR3. CDR3 coding DNA: TGCAGTGCTAGAGTTACCGGCAATGAGCAGTTCTTC. Protein sequence: CSARVTGNEQFF.

As concerns this clonotype: This may be a read error: a much more frequent sequence differs by one nucleotide. V and J are TRBV12-3 or TRBV12-4 and TRBJ2-1; the D gene could be TRBD1 or TRBD2 (5 bases each). The CDR3 spans 13 residues. V shed 6 bases and J shed 5 bases, with 11 bases lying between them. CDR3 protein: CASRLRGDNEQFF. As DNA, the CDR3 is TGTGCCAGCAGGCTGAGGGGCGACAATGAGCAGTTCTTC.

The chain recombines TRBV29-1 with TRBJ2-7; a weak D match, TRBD2 (6 bases). Trimming removed 4 bases from V and 7 bases from J, with 14 bases in between. The CDR3 is 12 amino acids. CDR1 and CDR2 (germline): SQVTM, ANQGSEA. The CDR3 DNA reads TGCAGCGTTGGAGGCCTTCGGGGGGAGCAGTACTTC. Residues: CSVGGLRGEQYF.

This clonotype was counted many times. This rearrangement joins TRBV20-1 to TRBJ2-4; D not resolved. The ends were cut back, 7 bases at V and 0 bases at J, with 10 bases in the middle. Germline V gene lookup returns CDR1 DFQATT and CDR2 SNEGSKA (reference sequence). The CDR3 spans 13 residues. The CDR3 nucleotides are TGCAGTGTCGTTTTACTAGCCAAAAACATTCAGTACTTC. Translation gives CSVVLLAKNIQYF.

This clonotype was found many times. The chain uses TRBV20-1 and TRBJ2-2; a weak D match, TRBD2 (5 bases). CDR1 is DFQATT and CDR2 is SNEGSKA in the germline V gene (reference sequence). Trimming left V 3 bases short and J 5 bases short, with 16 bases between. The CDR3 contains 15 residues. CDR3 residues: CSASAGGLRTGELFF. CDR3 in DNA: TGCAGTGCTAGCGCCGGCGGGCTTCGAACCGGGGAGCTGTTTTTT.